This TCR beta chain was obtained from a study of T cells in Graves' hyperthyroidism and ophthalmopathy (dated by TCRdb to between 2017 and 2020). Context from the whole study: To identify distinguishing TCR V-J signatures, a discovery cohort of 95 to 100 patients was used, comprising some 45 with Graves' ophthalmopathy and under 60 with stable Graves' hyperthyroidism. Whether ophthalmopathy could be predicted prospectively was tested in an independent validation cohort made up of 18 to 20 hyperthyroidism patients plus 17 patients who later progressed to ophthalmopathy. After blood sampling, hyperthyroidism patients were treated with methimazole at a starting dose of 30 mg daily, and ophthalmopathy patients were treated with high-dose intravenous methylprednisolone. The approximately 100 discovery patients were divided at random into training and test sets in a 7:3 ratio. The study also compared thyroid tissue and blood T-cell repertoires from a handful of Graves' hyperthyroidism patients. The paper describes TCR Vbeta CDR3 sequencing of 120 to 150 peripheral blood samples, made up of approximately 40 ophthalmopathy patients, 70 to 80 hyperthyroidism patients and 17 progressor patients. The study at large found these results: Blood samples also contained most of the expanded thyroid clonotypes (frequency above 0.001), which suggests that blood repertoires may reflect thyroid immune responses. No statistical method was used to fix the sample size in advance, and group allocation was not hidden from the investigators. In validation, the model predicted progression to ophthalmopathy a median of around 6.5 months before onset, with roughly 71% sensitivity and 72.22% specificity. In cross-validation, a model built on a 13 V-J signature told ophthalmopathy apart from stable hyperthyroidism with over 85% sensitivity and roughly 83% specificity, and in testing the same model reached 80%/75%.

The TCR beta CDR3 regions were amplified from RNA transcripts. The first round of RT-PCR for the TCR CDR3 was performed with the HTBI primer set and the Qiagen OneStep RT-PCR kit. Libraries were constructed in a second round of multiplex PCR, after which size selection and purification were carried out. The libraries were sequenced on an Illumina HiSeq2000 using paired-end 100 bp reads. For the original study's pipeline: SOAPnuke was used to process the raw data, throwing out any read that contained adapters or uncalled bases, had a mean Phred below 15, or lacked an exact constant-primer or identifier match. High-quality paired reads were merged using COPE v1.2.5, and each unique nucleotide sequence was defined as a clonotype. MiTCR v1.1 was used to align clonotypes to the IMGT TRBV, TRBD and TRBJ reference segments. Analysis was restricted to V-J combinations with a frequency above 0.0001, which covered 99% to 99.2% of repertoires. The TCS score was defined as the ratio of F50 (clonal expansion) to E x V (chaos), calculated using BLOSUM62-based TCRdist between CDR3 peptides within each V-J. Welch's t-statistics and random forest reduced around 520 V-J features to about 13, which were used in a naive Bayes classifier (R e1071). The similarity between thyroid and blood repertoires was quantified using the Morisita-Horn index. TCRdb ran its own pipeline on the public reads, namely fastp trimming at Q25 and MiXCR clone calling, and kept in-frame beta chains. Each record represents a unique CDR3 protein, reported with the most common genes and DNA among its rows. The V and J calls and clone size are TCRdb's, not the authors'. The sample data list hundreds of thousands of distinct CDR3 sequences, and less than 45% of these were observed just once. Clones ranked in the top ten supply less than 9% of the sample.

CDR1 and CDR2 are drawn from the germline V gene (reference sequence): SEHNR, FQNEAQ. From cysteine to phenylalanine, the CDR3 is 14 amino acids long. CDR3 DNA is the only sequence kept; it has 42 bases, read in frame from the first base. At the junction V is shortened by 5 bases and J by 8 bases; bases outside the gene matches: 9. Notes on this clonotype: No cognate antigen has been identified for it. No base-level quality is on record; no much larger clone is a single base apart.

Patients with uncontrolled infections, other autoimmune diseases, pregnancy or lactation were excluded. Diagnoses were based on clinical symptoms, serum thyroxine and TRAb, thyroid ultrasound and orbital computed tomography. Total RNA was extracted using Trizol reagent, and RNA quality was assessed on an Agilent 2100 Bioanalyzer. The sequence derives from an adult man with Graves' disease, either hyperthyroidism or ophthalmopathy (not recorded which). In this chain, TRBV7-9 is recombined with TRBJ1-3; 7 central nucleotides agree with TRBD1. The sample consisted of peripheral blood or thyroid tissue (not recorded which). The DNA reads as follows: TGTGCCAGCAGCCTTTCGACAGGGTTGGACACCATATATTTT. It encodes CASSLSTGLDTIYF.